This T cell receptor beta chain was obtained from a study of neurological immune-mediated disorders. Study context: There were some 35 multiple sclerosis patients; about 30 were relapsing-remitting and 3 were secondary progressive.

Study results and limitations: Expanded clones shared no CDR3 amino acid sequences across subjects, suggesting private repertoires in all groups. The multiple sclerosis repertoire cluster had no association with any clinical or MRI feature.

The CDR3 extends over 15 amino acids. V dropped 4 bases and J dropped 6; count of bases not matched to a gene: 9. The germline V gene encodes CDR1 MNHNY and CDR2 SVGAGI (reference sequence). With 10-nucleotide random UMIs, 5'RACE was used to make the cDNA. TCRdb fed the 5' RACE reads into MiXCR, producing one record per CDR3 protein. Among about 58,000 distinct CDR3 sequences listed, around 2.3% were seen once. This clonotype came up many times. Its antigen is not known. Sequenced sample: PBMCs. The receptor was isolated from a man aged 45-60 years with multiple sclerosis. V and J are TRBV6-6 and TRBJ2-3; 8 bases are a match to TRBD2. CDR3 region: CASSSLAGGGDTQYF. CDR3 DNA sequence: TGTGCCAGCAGTTCGCTAGCGGGCGGGGGGGATACGCAGTATTTT.